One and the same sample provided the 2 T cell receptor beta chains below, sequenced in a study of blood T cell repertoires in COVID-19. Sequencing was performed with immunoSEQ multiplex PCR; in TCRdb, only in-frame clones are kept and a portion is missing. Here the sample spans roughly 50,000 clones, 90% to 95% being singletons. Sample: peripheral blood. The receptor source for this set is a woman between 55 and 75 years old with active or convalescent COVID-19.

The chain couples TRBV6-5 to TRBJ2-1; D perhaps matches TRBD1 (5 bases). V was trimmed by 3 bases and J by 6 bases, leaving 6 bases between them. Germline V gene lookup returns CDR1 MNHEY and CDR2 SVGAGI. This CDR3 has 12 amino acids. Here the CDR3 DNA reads TGTGCCAGCAGTTATCAGGGCAATGAGCAGTTCTTC. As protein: CASSYQGNEQFF.

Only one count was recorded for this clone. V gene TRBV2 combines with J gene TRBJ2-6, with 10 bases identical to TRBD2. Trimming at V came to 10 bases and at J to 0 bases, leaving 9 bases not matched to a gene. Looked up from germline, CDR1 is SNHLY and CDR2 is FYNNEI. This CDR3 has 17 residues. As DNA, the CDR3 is TGTGCCACCCTCCCGGGACTAGCGACCTCTGGGGCCAACGTCCTGACTTTC. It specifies CATLPGLATSGANVLTF.